What follows is one TCR beta chain and its context. This clonotype was observed a few times. What this receptor recognizes is not known. No qualities accompany the bases; no much larger clone lies one base away. The data derive from a study of CD8 T cells in ankylosing spondylitis (dated by TCRdb to the late 2010s). Regarding the research as a whole: The study profiled T cell receptor beta repertoires in healthy donors and ankylosing spondylitis patients to find disease-linked TCR variants. Samples of peripheral blood were taken, and for ankylosing spondylitis patients, synovial fluid was collected as well. The whole study cohort included 108 healthy donors and about two dozen ankylosing spondylitis patients.

Including cysteine and phenylalanine, the CDR3 has 15 amino acids. Left in the record is the CDR3 DNA by itself, 45 bases read in frame from the first base. Relative to germline, V is missing 0 bases and J is missing 1 base, with 5 bases of the junction outside any gene match. For CDR1 and CDR2, the germline V gene (reference sequence) lists DFQATT and SNEGSKA. Sequencing instrument: Illumina HiSeq 2500. TCR beta libraries were prepared by quantitative 5'-RACE with molecular barcodes. The authors' pipeline ran thus. A new computational method based on a probabilistic model of VDJ rearrangement was used to identify disease-linked TCR variants. Using fastp trimming at Q25 and MiXCR clonotype assembly, TCRdb reanalyzed the public sequencing data and kept in-frame beta chains. Identical CDR3 proteins give one entry, which carries the most common genes and DNA. The V and J calls were determined by TCRdb, not by the authors. The sample profile shows 350,000 to 550,000 distinct CDR3 sequences; roughly a quarter of them were found once. The biggest ten clones account for roughly 0.8% of the sample.

Overall results and qualifications from the work: Significant enrichment of the disease-linked clones was reported in matched synovial fluid samples from ankylosing spondylitis patients. Some of the motif variants had been reported before in the synovial fluid and blood of reactive arthritis patients, a finding that suggests common disease-initiation mechanisms. In peripheral blood, the disease-linked clones were found at relatively low frequencies and had a CD8+ phenotype. A TCR beta motif made up of several highly homologous amino acid variants appeared to be characteristic of blood from ankylosing spondylitis patients.

Recombination joined TRBV20-1 with TRBJ1-1; TRBD1 aligns with 7 central bases. Sequenced sample: blood, either unsorted or a sorted T cell fraction (not recorded which). The receptor was isolated from a male donor with ankylosing spondylitis. Here the CDR3 is given as CSARDPQGPNTEAFF. The bases read TGCAGTGCTAGAGATCCACAGGGGCCGAACACTGAAGCTTTCTTT.